This entry lists 32 T cell receptor beta chains sequenced from one sample in a study of blood T cell repertoires in COVID-19. Assay used: immunoSEQ multiplex PCR; TCRdb lists only in-frame clones, some missing. The sample has tens of thousands of clones; about nine tenths are singletons. The material sequenced was peripheral blood. All receptors derive from a woman older than 75 with active or convalescent COVID-19.

This chain joins TRBV5-6 and TRBJ1-1; D is perhaps TRBD1 (5 bases). Germline CDR1 SGHDT, CDR2 YYEEEE. This CDR3 is 14 amino acids long. Trimming removed 0 bases from V and 2 bases from J, with 8 bases in between. The CDR3 DNA reads as TGTGCCAGCAGCTTGGGACAGCCAAACACTGAAGCTTTCTTT. Translation gives CASSLGQPNTEAFF.

This clone was observed a few times. This sequence joins TRBV6-5 and TRBJ2-7; TRBD1 is a possible D gene (5 bases). This CDR3 has 12 residues. Trimming cost V 5 bases and J 1 base, with 6 bases left between them. Germline V gene lookup returns CDR1 MNHEY and CDR2 SVGAGI. The CDR3 sequence: CASSRGSYEQYF. The CDR3 bases are TGTGCCAGCAGTAGGGGTTCCTACGAGCAGTACTTC.

V gene TRBV19 combines with J gene TRBJ1-2; weak D call: TRBD1 (5 bases). Trimming cost V 4 bases and J 8 bases, with 17 bases left between them. This CDR3 is 14 amino acids long. CDR1 and CDR2 from the germline V gene are LNHDA and SQIVND (reference sequence). In nucleotides, the CDR3 is TGTGCCAGTAGTAATTATACCGACAGACGAGGCTACACCTTC. It encodes CASSNYTDRRGYTF.

The gene calls are TRBV7-2 and TRBJ2-5, with 7 bases aligning to TRBD1. The CDR3 consists of 16 residues. J gave up 2 bases and V 5 bases, and 11 bases lay outside the gene matches. The germline V gene has CDR1 SGHTA and CDR2 FQGNSA. The CDR3 loop is CASSPLTPGQQETQYF. The CDR3 DNA follows: TGTGCCAGCAGCCCACTCACTCCGGGACAGCAAGAGACCCAGTACTTC. Full variable domain (remainder filled in from reference TRBV7-2 and TRBJ2-5): GAGVSQSPSNKVTEKGKDVELRCDPISGHTALYWYRQSLGQGLEFLIYFQGNSAPDKSGLPSDRFSAERTGGSVSTLTIQRTQQEDSAVYLCASSPLTPGQQETQYFGPGTRLLVL.

V usage is TRBV30 and J usage is TRBJ1-1; D gene unclear. Looked up from germline, CDR1 is GTSNPN and CDR2 is SVGIG (reference sequence). The CDR3 totals 13 residues. Between the trimmed V and J ends, which lost 4 bases and 0 bases, there was a span of 9 bases. The CDR3 nucleotides are TGTGCCTGGAACTATCAGTTGAACACTGAAGCTTTCTTT. Amino acid sequence: CAWNYQLNTEAFF.

This chain connects TRBV5-4 to TRBJ1-1, with 8 positions matching TRBD1. The J segment lost 1 base and the V segment lost 5 bases, leaving 4 bases of the junction unmatched. The CDR3 is 14 amino acids. CDR1 and CDR2 (germline): SGHNT, YYREEE (reference sequence). CDR3 DNA: TGTGCCAGCAGGTCACAGGGGGGGAACACTGAAGCTTTCTTT. Its protein product is CASRSQGGNTEAFF.

The chain joins TRBV11-1 to TRBJ1-1, with TRBD1 matching 8 bases. Trimming removed 4 bases from V and 6 bases from J; junction bases left unmatched: 7. This CDR3 has 14 amino acids. Germline loops: CDR1 SGHAT, CDR2 FQDESV (reference sequence). The CDR3: CASSWTGRWAEAFF. The CDR3 DNA sequence: TGTGCCAGCAGCTGGACAGGGAGATGGGCTGAAGCTTTCTTT.

The V gene is TRBV7-2, the J gene TRBJ1-1; D remains unclear. This CDR3 has 12 amino acids. Germline loops: CDR1 SGHTA, CDR2 FQGNSA. V lost 3 bases to trimming and J lost 0 bases, with 2 bases between them. This chain's CDR3 is CASSFLNTEAFF. CDR3 nucleotides: TGTGCCAGCAGCTTCTTGAACACTGAAGCTTTCTTT.

There are a few counts of this clone. The chain links TRBV30 to TRBJ1-2; no firm D call. This CDR3 contains 13 residues. V dropped 2 bases and J dropped 8 bases, with 15 bases sitting between them. Germline lookup yields CDR1 GTSNPN and CDR2 SVGIG (reference sequence). In DNA form, the CDR3 reads TGTGCCTGGAGTTTAAGCCCCACAGAAGGCTACACCTTC. Amino acid sequence: CAWSLSPTEGYTF.

V gene TRBV27 combines with J gene TRBJ1-2; 9 bases are a match to TRBD1. Germline CDR1 MNHEY, CDR2 SMNVEV (reference sequence). The CDR3 contains 14 residues. J lost 7 bases, V lost 3 bases, and 6 bases had no gene match. DNA for the CDR3: TGTGCCAGCAGTTTGGGACAGGGAGGGGGTGGCTACACCTTC. Protein product: CASSLGQGGGGYTF.

This chain links TRBV3-1 (or the pseudogene TRBV3-2) with TRBJ1-4; 7 bases align to TRBD1. Germline CDR1 LGHDT, CDR2 YNNKEL (reference sequence). V shed 5 bases and J 7 bases; nucleotides not matched to a gene: 7. CDR3 length: 14 residues. CDR3 sequence reads: CASSYQGGSEKLFF. The CDR3 DNA sequence: TGTGCCAGCAGCTACCAGGGGGGTTCTGAAAAACTGTTTTTT.

The chain recombines TRBV28 with TRBJ1-5; tentative D call: TRBD1 (6 bases). Germline V gives CDR1 MDHEN, CDR2 SYDVKM. V dropped 3 bases and J dropped 2 bases, with 11 bases sitting between them. CDR3 size: 15 residues. The CDR3: CASSFNRVGNQPQHF. The CDR3 region has the DNA TGTGCCAGCAGTTTTAACAGGGTCGGCAATCAGCCCCAGCATTTT.

In its sample, this clone was seen once. V and J are TRBV20-1 and TRBJ2-7; 8 bases agree with TRBD1. The CDR3 spans 14 residues. CDR1 is DFQATT, CDR2 SNEGSKA, per germline (reference sequence). Germline trimming cut 3 bases from V and 5 bases from J; bases unmatched to any gene: 9. The CDR3 DNA is TGCAGTGCTAGTACGACAGGGGAAGGGGACGAGCAGTACTTC. It specifies CSASTTGEGDEQYF.

V and J are TRBV7-9 and TRBJ1-2; 11 nucleotides match TRBD1. CDR1 is SEHNR and CDR2 is FQNEAQ in the germline V gene (reference sequence). This CDR3 contains 14 residues. Unmatched junction bases numbered 3, after V lost 3 bases and J lost 6 bases. The CDR3, as DNA: TGTGCCAGCAGCTTTGGACAGGGGGCGAATGGCTACACCTTC. Protein sequence: CASSFGQGANGYTF. The entire variable domain, with the rest obtained from reference TRBV7-9 and TRBJ1-2, is as follows: DTGVSQNPRHKITKRGQNVTFRCDPISEHNRLYWYRQTLGQGPEFLTYFQNEAQLEKSRLLSDRFSAERPKGSFSTLEIQRTEQGDSAMYLCASSFGQGANGYTFGSGTRLTVV.

This chain connects TRBV27 to TRBJ2-6; 7 positions match TRBD1. Looked up from germline, CDR1 is MNHEY and CDR2 is SMNVEV (reference sequence). V dropped 6 bases and J dropped 3; count of bases not matched to a gene: 17. CDR3 length: 19 residues. CDR3 protein: CASSPDRVIGSVGANVLTF. CDR3 DNA sequence: TGTGCCAGCAGCCCAGACAGGGTAATTGGTTCGGTTGGGGCCAACGTCCTGACTTTC.

The chain joins TRBV9 to TRBJ1-2; 8 nucleotides agree with TRBD1. V lost 3 bases, J lost 4 bases, and 8 bases stayed unmatched. The CDR3 is 15 residues long. The germline gives CDR1 SGDLS, CDR2 YYNGEE. CDR3 coding DNA: TGTGCCAGCAGCGATGACAGGGGAATCTTCTATGGCTACACCTTC. Translating gives CASSDDRGIFYGYTF.

V gene TRBV30 combines with J gene TRBJ1-2, with 7 nucleotides matching TRBD1. The CDR3 covers 17 residues. V was clipped by 4 bases and J by 2 bases; unmatched bases: 16. Germline CDR1 is GTSNPN and CDR2 is SVGIG (reference sequence). CDR3 DNA: TGTGCCTGGACCGACAGAGGCAAGACAGGGAGGAACTATGGCTACACCTTC. This translates into CAWTDRGKTGRNYGYTF.

The V gene is TRBV30, the J gene TRBJ1-4, with D unresolved. V lost 0 bases and J lost 0, with 14 bases in between. The CDR3 runs 17 residues. The germline CDR1 and CDR2 sequences are GTSNPN and SVGIG (reference sequence). The CDR3 here is CAWSVHYGYTTNEKLFF. The CDR3 nucleotides are TGTGCCTGGAGTGTACATTACGGGTACACAACTAATGAAAAACTGTTTTTT.

The V call is TRBV18, the J call TRBJ2-7; D not resolved. Per germline, CDR1 KGHSH and CDR2 LQKENI. This CDR3 has 13 amino acids. The germline V and J ends were trimmed by 5 bases and 3 bases, with 11 bases remaining between them. This CDR3 reads CASSGQADYEQYF. The CDR3, as DNA: TGTGCCAGCTCAGGGCAGGCCGACTACGAGCAGTACTTC.

This chain connects TRBV15 to TRBJ1-5; TRBD1 is a possible D gene (6 bases). V lost 0 bases and J lost 6, with 15 bases in between. CDR3 length equals 16 residues. Per the germline V gene, CDR1 is LNHNV and CDR2 is YYDKDF (reference sequence). The CDR3 is CATSRDRVGASQPQHF. DNA of the CDR3: TGTGCCACCAGCAGAGATCGGGTGGGGGCCTCTCAGCCCCAGCATTTT.

The chain is built from TRBV5-1 and TRBJ2-2; D remains ambiguous. There are 13 residues in the CDR3. V was cut by 4 bases and J by 4 bases, with 8 bases left in between. The germline gives CDR1 SGHRS, CDR2 YFSETQ. CDR3 nucleotides: TGCGCCAGCAGCGCTCAGGTCACCGGGGAGCTGTTTTTT. This encodes CASSAQVTGELFF.

In its sample, this clone was seen a few times. The chain recombines TRBV28 with TRBJ2-2; D unresolved. From germline, CDR1 is MDHEN and CDR2 SYDVKM. The V end lost 1 base, the J end lost 2 bases, and 5 bases lay between the germline ends. This CDR3 comprises 14 residues. The CDR3 nucleotides read TGTGCCAGCAGTTTATCCCATAACACCGGGGAGCTGTTTTTT. Protein: CASSLSHNTGELFF. Variable domain in full (rest from reference TRBV28 and TRBJ2-2): DVKVTQSSRYLVKRTGEKVFLECVQDMDHENMFWYRQDPGLGLRLIYFSYDVKMKEKGDIPEGYSVSREKKERFSLILESASTNQTSMYLCASSLSHNTGELFFGEGSRLTVL.

This chain uses TRBV6-2 or TRBV6-3 with TRBJ2-1; tentatively, D is TRBD2 (6 bases). The germline V and J ends were trimmed by 6 bases and 4 bases, with 22 bases remaining between them. CDR1 and CDR2 from the germline V gene are MNHEY and SVGEGT. The CDR3 is made up of 17 amino acids. CDR3 amino acids: CASSLRSGLFSYNEQFF. As DNA, the CDR3 is TGTGCCAGCAGCCTTCGTTCGGGACTCTTCTCTTACAATGAGCAGTTCTTC.

This clone has a single count. The V call is TRBV11-2, the J call TRBJ1-1; the D gene is possibly TRBD1 (6 bases). Germline assignment: CDR1 SGHAT and CDR2 FQNNGV. The CDR3 has 15 residues. V lost 5 bases, J lost 1 base, and 14 bases lay in between. The CDR3 region has the DNA TGTGCCAGCAGCCCCTTAAGGACAGAGAACACTGAAGCTTTCTTT. As protein: CASSPLRTENTEAFF. Combining the CDR3 with reference TRBV11-2 and TRBJ1-1 gives the whole variable domain EAGVAQSPRYKIIEKRQSVAFWCNPISGHATLYWYQQILGQGPKLLIQFQNNGVVDDSQLPKDRFSAERLKGVDSTLKIQPAKLEDSAVYLCASSPLRTENTEAFFGQGTRLTVV.

The genes are TRBV5-1 and TRBJ1-6; 7 bases fit TRBD1. CDR1 and CDR2 (germline): SGHRS, YFSETQ. Trimming cost V 0 bases and J 9 bases; bases outside gene matches: 9. This CDR3 has 16 amino acids. For the CDR3, the DNA is TGCGCCAGCAGCTTGGAGGCAGGGGGAGTAAGTTCACCCCTCCACTTT. Protein sequence: CASSLEAGGVSSPLHF.

This rearrangement joins TRBV12-3 or TRBV12-4 to TRBJ1-4, with unresolved D. V gave up 5 bases and J gave up 8 bases, with 12 bases separating them. The CDR3 runs 13 residues. CDR3 in amino acids: CASSLREEEKLFF. CDR3 in DNA: TGTGCCAGCAGTCTCCGGGAGGAAGAAAAACTGTTTTTT.

The CDR3 coding sequence is TGTGCCAGCAGTTACGGCGGGGGGCCCACAGATACGCAGTATTTT. Translation gives CASSYGGGPTDTQYF. This chain joins TRBV6-5 and TRBJ2-3; 8 bases match TRBD2. Trimming took 2 bases from V and 2 from J; bases not matched to a gene: 3. The CDR3 sequence is 15 residues long. Germline-derived CDR1 and CDR2 are MNHEY and SVGAGI.

This chain links TRBV25-1 with TRBJ1-6; 8 positions agree with TRBD1. Germline CDR1 MGHDK, CDR2 SYGVNS. There are 13 residues in the CDR3. V dropped 6 bases and J dropped 7; count of bases not matched to a gene: 2. The CDR3 sequence: CASRGQANSPLHF. DNA of the CDR3: TGTGCCAGCAGGGGACAGGCAAATTCACCCCTCCACTTT.

The chain employs TRBV27 and TRBJ2-7, with unresolved D. From germline, CDR1 is MNHEY and CDR2 SMNVEV (reference sequence). V lost 2 bases, J lost 0 bases, and 11 bases lay in between. CDR3 length: 15 residues. CDR3 region: CASSLRVESSYEQYF. In nucleotides, the CDR3 is TGTGCCAGCAGTTTACGCGTCGAAAGCTCCTACGAGCAGTACTTC.

The chain employs TRBV5-1 and TRBJ2-2; maybe TRBD1 (5 bases). V was clipped by 2 bases and J by 1 base, with 6 bases between them. The CDR3 sequence is 14 residues long. Germline lookup yields CDR1 SGHRS and CDR2 YFSETQ. The CDR3 DNA is TGCGCCAGCAGCTTCCAGGGGAACACCGGGGAGCTGTTTTTT. Protein sequence: CASSFQGNTGELFF.

The chain is built from TRBV25-1 and TRBJ2-1, with D possibly TRBD1 on 6 matching bases. The CDR3 consists of 15 residues. Trimming removed 1 base from V and 6 bases from J, with 13 bases in between. The germline gives CDR1 MGHDK, CDR2 SYGVNS. CDR3 residues: CASSEWDMMGNEQFF. The CDR3 DNA reads as TGTGCCAGCAGTGAATGGGACATGATGGGCAATGAGCAGTTCTTC.

The rearrangement joins TRBV29-1 to TRBJ1-1; possibly TRBD1 for D (5 bases). V was cut by 7 bases and J by 0 bases, with 12 bases left in between. Germline V CDR1 and CDR2: SQVTM, ANQGSEA. The CDR3 has 13 residues. The CDR3 is CSADSPMNTEAFF. The CDR3 DNA sequence: TGCAGCGCCGACAGCCCCATGAACACTGAAGCTTTCTTT.